Shown below are 6 T cell receptor beta chains from a single sample sequenced in a study of CD8 T cells in Susac syndrome. RNA amounts of 0.5 to 1 ug underwent reverse transcription with random hexamers. MiXCR was run by TCRdb on the immunoSEQ multiplex PCR reads, yielding one entry per CDR3 protein. The sample lists a few hundred thousand distinct CDR3 sequences; about 93% were seen once. The sequencing input was CD8+ T cells from PBMCs. The receptors originated from a human donor with multiple sclerosis.

This CDR3 reads CATSVGLAGEGEQFF. In DNA, the CDR3 is TGTGCCACCAGCGTAGGACTAGCGGGGGAGGGTGAGCAGTTCTTC. The chain carries TRBV15 and TRBJ2-1; 13 nucleotides align to TRBD2. Germline assignment: CDR1 LNHNV and CDR2 YYDKDF (reference sequence). The CDR3 runs to 15 residues. The junction had 7 bases not matched to a gene; V was cut back by 5 bases and J by 9 bases.

The rearrangement uses TRBV7-3 and TRBJ2-6; 7 bases line up with TRBD1. J gave up 2 bases and V 4 bases, and 14 bases lay outside the gene matches. This CDR3 region has 19 residues. Germline CDR1 reads SGHTA; CDR2 reads FQGTGA. The CDR3 sequence: CASSSPRTGEIAGANVLTF. In DNA form, the CDR3 reads TGTGCCAGCAGCTCCCCCCGAACAGGGGAGATCGCTGGGGCCAACGTCCTGACTTTC. Full variable domain (remainder filled in from reference TRBV7-3 and TRBJ2-6): GAGVSQTPSNKVTEKGKYVELRCDPISGHTALYWYRQSLGQGPEFLIYFQGTGAADDSGLPNDRFFAVRPEGSVSTLKIQRTERGDSAVYLCASSSPRTGEIAGANVLTFGAGSRLTVL.

This sequence joins TRBV29-1 and TRBJ1-2; perhaps TRBD1 as D (5 bases). Germline V CDR1 and CDR2: SQVTM, ANQGSEA. The V gene lost 6 bases and the J gene lost 3 bases, with 20 bases spanning the gap. The CDR3 contains 15 residues. The CDR3 region is CSVPGGRGPYYGYTF. DNA for the CDR3: TGCAGCGTGCCTGGAGGAAGGGGACCGTACTATGGCTACACCTTC.

The rearrangement links TRBV6-6 to TRBJ1-2; tentative D call: TRBD1 (5 bases). Germline V gene data show CDR1 as MNHNY and CDR2 as SVGAGI (reference sequence). This CDR3 spans 12 amino acids. The CDR3 DNA sequence: TGTGCTTCGGGCAAGGGGCTCTATGGCTACACCTTC. It encodes CASGKGLYGYTF.

This sequence joins TRBV2 and TRBJ2-5, with 8 bases matching TRBD1. The germline gives CDR1 SNHLY, CDR2 FYNNEI. The CDR3 contains 17 residues. V lost 6 bases and J lost 4; bases outside the gene matches: 16. The CDR3 here is CASSHWTGPRLGETQYF. CDR3 DNA: TGTGCCAGCAGCCACTGGACAGGGCCACGTCTTGGAGAGACCCAGTACTTC.

The J gene is TRBJ2-1, the V gene TRBV20-1, with D perhaps matching TRBD2 (7 bases). This CDR3 comprises 12 residues. Trimming took off 1 base at V and 15 bases at J, with 16 bases between the two ends. In germline, CDR1 is DFQATT, CDR2 SNEGSKA (reference sequence). The CDR3 bases are TGCAGTGCTAGAGTTGGGGGGGGGCACGTGTTCTTC. This translates into CSARVGGGHVFF.